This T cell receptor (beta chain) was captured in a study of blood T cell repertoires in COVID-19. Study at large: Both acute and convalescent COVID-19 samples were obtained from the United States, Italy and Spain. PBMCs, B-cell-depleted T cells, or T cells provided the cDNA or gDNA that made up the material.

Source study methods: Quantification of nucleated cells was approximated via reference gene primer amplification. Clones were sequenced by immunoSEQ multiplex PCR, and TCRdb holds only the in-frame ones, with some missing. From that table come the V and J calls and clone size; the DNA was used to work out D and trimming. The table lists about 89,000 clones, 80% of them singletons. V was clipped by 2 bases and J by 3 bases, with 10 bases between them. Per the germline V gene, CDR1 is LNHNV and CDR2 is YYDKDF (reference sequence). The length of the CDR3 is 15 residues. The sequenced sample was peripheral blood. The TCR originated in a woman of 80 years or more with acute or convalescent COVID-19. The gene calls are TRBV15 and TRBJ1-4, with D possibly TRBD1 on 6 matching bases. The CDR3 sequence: CATSRRTVSNEKLFF. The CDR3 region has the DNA TGTGCCACCAGCAGAAGGACAGTCTCTAATGAAAAACTGTTTTTT.